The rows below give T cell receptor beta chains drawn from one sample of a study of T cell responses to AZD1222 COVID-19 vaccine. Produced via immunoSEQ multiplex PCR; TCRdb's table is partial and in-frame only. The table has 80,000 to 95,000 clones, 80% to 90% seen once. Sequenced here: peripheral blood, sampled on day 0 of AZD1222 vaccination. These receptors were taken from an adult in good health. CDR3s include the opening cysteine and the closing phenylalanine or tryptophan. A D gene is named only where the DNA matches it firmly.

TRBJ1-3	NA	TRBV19	TGTGCCAGTAGTGGTCAGGGAGCTGGAAACACCATATATTTT	CASSGQGAGNTIYF
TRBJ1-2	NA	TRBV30	TGTGCCTGGAGTGCGGACGGCCTAACTATGGCTTGGACCTTC	CAWSADGLTMAWTF
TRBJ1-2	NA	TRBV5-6	TGTGCCAGCAGCTTGACGCTTACCTATGGCTACACCTTC	CASSLTLTYGYTF
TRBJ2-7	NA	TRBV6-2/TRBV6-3	TGTGCCAGCAGTTACTCGATAAGTGCTTCCTACGAGCAGTACTTC	CASSYSISASYEQYF
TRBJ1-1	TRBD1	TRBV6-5	TGTGCCAGCCAAGACAGGGGGCTGGGTGAAGCTTTCTTT	CASQDRGLGEAFF
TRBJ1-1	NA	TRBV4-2	TGTGCCAGCAGCCAAGACAAGGGCCGAATGAACACTGAAGCTTTCTTT	CASSQDKGRMNTEAFF
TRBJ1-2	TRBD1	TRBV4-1	TGCGCCAGCAGCCAGGACAGGGTAACTGGCTACACCTTC	CASSQDRVTGYTF
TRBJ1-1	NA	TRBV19	TGTGCCAGTAGTAGGGGGATAGGGTTGAACACTGAAGCTTTCTTT	CASSRGIGLNTEAFF
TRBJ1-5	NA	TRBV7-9	TGTGCCAGCAGCGATGACAGAATCGGGAGCAATCAGCCCCAGCATTTT	CASSDDRIGSNQPQHF
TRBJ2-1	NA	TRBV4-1	TGCGCCAGCAGCCACCTGACTCAGAACAATGAGCAGTTCTTC	CASSHLTQNNEQFF
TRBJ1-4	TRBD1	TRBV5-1	TGCGCCAGCAGCTTGGGGACAGGCAAGGAAAAACTGTTTTTT	CASSLGTGKEKLFF